This record looks at one TCR beta chain sequence and its context. Here immunoSEQ multiplex PCR was the method, and the copy in TCRdb shows in-frame clones only, minus some. The data hold 300,000 to 450,000 clones, with around 87% observed a single time. This specimen belongs to a study of blood T cell repertoires in COVID-19. The overall study: The United States, Italy and Spain provided the acute and convalescent COVID-19 samples.

With V trimmed by 2 bases and J by 0 bases, 7 bases remained unmatched. This CDR3 spans 18 amino acids. Germline V gives CDR1 ENHRY, CDR2 SYGVKD. This chain uses TRBV10-3 with TRBJ2-7, with 13 bases lining up with TRBD2. The TCR comes from a woman aged 60-75 years with COVID-19, enrolled during active disease. The material sequenced was peripheral blood. The CDR3: CAISEPGLAGTSSYEQYF. DNA of the CDR3: TGTGCCATCAGTGAGCCGGGACTAGCGGGGACGAGCTCCTACGAGCAGTACTTC.